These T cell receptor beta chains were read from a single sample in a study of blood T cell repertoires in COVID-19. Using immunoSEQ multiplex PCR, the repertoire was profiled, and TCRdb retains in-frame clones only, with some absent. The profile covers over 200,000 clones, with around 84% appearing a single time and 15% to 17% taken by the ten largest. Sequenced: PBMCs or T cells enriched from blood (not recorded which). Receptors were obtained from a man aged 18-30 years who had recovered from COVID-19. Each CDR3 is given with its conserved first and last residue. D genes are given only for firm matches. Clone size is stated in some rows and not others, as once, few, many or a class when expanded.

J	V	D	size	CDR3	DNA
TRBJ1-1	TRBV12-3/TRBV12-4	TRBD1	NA	CASSLHWTGEAFF	TGTGCCAGCAGTTTACACTGGACAGGGGAAGCTTTCTTT
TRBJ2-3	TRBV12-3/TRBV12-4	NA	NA	CATRTSTDTQYF	TGTGCCACCCGCACTAGCACAGATACGCAGTATTTT
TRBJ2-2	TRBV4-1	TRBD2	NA	CASSQDFGRLAGANTGELFF	TGCGCCAGCAGCCAAGATTTCGGGCGGCTAGCGGGAGCGAACACCGGGGAGCTGTTTTTT
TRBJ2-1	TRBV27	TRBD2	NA	CASSFASGGNEQFF	TGTGCCAGCAGTTTCGCTAGCGGGGGAAATGAGCAGTTCTTC
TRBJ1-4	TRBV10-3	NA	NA	CAISQINEKLFF	TGTGCCATCTCGCAGATTAATGAAAAACTGTTTTTT
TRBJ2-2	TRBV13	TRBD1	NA	CASSSPPGAGGRTGELFF	TGTGCCAGCAGCTCCCCCCCTGGGGCAGGGGGCAGAACCGGGGAGCTGTTTTTT
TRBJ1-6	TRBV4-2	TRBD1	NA	CASSQQAGGPSPLHF	TGTGCCAGCAGCCAACAGGCAGGGGGCCCTTCACCCCTCCACTTT
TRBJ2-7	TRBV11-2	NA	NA	CASSLAQTVF	TGTGCCAGCAGCTTAGCACAGACAGTGTTC
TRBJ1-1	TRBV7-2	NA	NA	CASSLLQGTEAFF	TGTGCCAGCAGCCTACTACAGGGTACTGAAGCTTTCTTT
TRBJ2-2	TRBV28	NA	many	CASSLRADSNTGELFF	TGTGCCAGCAGTTTAAGAGCGGACTCGAACACCGGGGAGCTGTTTTTT
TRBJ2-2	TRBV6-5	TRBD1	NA	CASSYLGQGVLELFF	TGTGCCAGCAGTTACTTGGGACAGGGGGTTTTGGAGCTGTTTTTT
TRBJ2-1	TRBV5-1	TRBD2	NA	CASSIRPGQTSPTSGLTTYNEQFF	TGCGCCAGCAGCATACGTCCGGGACAGACATCTCCTACTAGCGGGTTGACCACATACAATGAGCAGTTCTTC
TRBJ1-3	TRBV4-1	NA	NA	CASSQDMGARGNTIYF	TGCGCCAGCAGCCAAGATATGGGGGCAAGGGGAAACACCATATATTTT
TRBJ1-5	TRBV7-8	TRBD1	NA	CASSLLGQPNQPQHF	TGTGCCAGCAGCTTATTGGGACAGCCCAATCAGCCCCAGCATTTT
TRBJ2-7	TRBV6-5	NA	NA	CASTVEQSSYEQYF	TGTGCCAGCACTGTCGAACAAAGCTCCTACGAGCAGTACTTC
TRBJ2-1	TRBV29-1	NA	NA	CSVAPQRDKTYNEQFF	TGCAGCGTGGCTCCCCAAAGGGACAAAACCTACAATGAGCAGTTCTTC
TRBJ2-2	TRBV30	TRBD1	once	CAWKGAWDTGELFF	TGTGCCTGGAAGGGGGCTTGGGACACCGGGGAGCTGTTTTTT
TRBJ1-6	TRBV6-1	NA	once	CASSEVRPAYINSPLHF	TGTGCCAGCAGTGAAGTGAGGCCAGCCTATATCAATTCACCCCTCCACTTT
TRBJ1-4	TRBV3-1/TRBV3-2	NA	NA	CASSQQVQSHNEKLFF	TGTGCCAGCAGCCAACAGGTCCAGAGTCACAATGAAAAACTGTTTTTT
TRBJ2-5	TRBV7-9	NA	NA	CASSLSPGHSQETQYF	TGTGCCAGCAGCCTCTCTCCGGGACATAGCCAAGAGACCCAGTACTTC
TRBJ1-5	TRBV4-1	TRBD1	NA	CASSQETGVYQPQHF	TGCGCCAGCAGCCAAGAAACAGGGGTTTATCAGCCCCAGCATTTT
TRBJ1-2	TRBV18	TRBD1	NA	CASSTGQGEERGYTF	TGTGCCAGCTCGACGGGTCAGGGGGAGGAACGTGGCTACACCTTC
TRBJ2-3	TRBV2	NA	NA	CASKGLATDTQYF	TGTGCCAGCAAAGGTCTAGCCACAGATACGCAGTATTTT
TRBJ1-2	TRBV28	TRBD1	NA	CASSFDRGLGYTF	TGTGCCAGCAGTTTCGACAGGGGGCTAGGCTACACCTTC
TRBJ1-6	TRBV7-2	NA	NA	CASSSRGNSPLHF	TGTGCCAGCAGCTCACGGGGGAATTCACCCCTCCACTTT
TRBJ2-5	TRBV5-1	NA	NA	CASSLQGRGKETQYF	TGCGCCAGCAGCTTGCAGGGTCGGGGGAAAGAGACCCAGTACTTC
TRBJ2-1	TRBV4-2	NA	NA	CASSRVGYNEQFF	TGTGCCAGCAGTCGGGTCGGATACAATGAGCAGTTCTTC
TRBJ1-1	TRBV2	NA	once	CASERTGTVEAFF	TGTGCCAGCGAAAGAACAGGGACCGTTGAAGCTTTCTTT
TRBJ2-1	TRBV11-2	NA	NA	CASSPGTLYNEQFF	TGTGCCAGCAGCCCCGGGACTCTATACAATGAGCAGTTCTTC